The text below deals with one T cell receptor (beta chain). Antigen: not known. The entry originates in a study of siplizumab effects on memory and regulatory T cells. The study's findings and limits: For siplizumab cultures, the suppressive function of their proliferating Tregs was not confirmed. Memory cells seemed less diverse than naive T cells, which also seemed major contributors to the alloresponse. Significantly reduced by siplizumab was the cumulative frequency of alloreactive sequences, namely those traceable to unstimulated CD4+ memory cells. A minor share of alloreactive clones matched unstimulated subsets.

The data were produced by immunoSEQ multiplex PCR, yet TCRdb's version contains in-frame clones alone and is incomplete. The repertoire holds 110,000 or so clones, with about 94% as singletons. CDR3 length equals 14 residues. Germline V gene sequence: CDR1 LNHDA, CDR2 SQIVND (reference sequence). J lost 5 bases, V lost 5 bases, and 5 bases had no gene match. The sequenced material came from non-Treg CD4+ T cells sorted from blood. The chain links TRBV19 to TRBJ2-1, with 8 bases identical to TRBD2. This clonotype originated in a human donor in good health. The CDR3: CASSGRGANNEQFF. The CDR3, as DNA: TGTGCCAGTAGTGGGCGGGGGGCCAACAATGAGCAGTTCTTC. Looking up the rest from reference TRBV19 and TRBJ2-1 gives the full variable domain: DGGITQSPKYLFRKEGQNVTLSCEQNLNHDAMYWYRQDPGQGLRLIYYSQIVNDFQKGDIAEGYSVSREKKESFPLTVTSAQKNPTAFYLCASSGRGANNEQFFGPGTRLTVL.